This T cell receptor beta chain was identified in a study of shared clonotypes between healthy human individuals. The assay was immunoSEQ multiplex PCR, and TCRdb's table has in-frame clones only and misses some. The table has 2,500,000 or so clones, 90% to 95% seen once. Germline CDR1 and CDR2: LNHNV and YYDKDF (reference sequence). CDR3 length: 16 amino acids. With 1 base removed from V and 6 bases from J, the gap between germline ends came to 17 bases. The sample taken for sequencing was naive CD4+ T cells sorted from blood. The subset here: CD45RA+ positively selected. V and J are TRBV15 and TRBJ2-3, with TRBD2 as a possible D gene (7 bases). The sequence derives from a young man in good health. The CDR3 reads CATSRVGASGVDTQYF. In DNA form, the CDR3 reads TGTGCCACCAGCAGAGTGGGGGCTAGCGGAGTGGATACGCAGTATTTT.